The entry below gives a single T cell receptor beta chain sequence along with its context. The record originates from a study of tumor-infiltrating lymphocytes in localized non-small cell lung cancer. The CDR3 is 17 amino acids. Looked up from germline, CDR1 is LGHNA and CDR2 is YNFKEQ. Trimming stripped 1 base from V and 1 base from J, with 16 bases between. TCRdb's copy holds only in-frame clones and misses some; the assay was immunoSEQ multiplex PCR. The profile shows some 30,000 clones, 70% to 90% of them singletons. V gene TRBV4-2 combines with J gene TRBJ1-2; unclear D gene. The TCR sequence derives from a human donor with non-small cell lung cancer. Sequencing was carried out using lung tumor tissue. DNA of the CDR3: TGTGCCAGCAGCCAAGGCAACTCTCGGGGAGATAACTATGGCTACACCTTC. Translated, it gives CASSQGNSRGDNYGYTF.